The 28 T cell receptor beta chains below were found in one sample sequenced in a study of T cells after yellow fever vaccination. TCRdb re-derived calls from the 5' RACE reads in MiXCR, one entry per CDR3 protein. The sample carries about 580,000 distinct CDR3 sequences, roughly 17% recorded once. The sample was PBMCs, taken less than 6 days after the first yellow fever vaccination. These receptors all come from a man aged 18 to 29 who received the YFV17D yellow fever vaccine.

This clonotype has just a few counts. V is TRBV20-1 and J is TRBJ1-1; maybe TRBD1 (5 bases). CDR3 length: 12 residues. Germline values: CDR1 DFQATT, CDR2 SNEGSKA (reference sequence). The V end was cut by 4 bases, the J end by 3 bases, with 9 bases between. The CDR3: CSAIGAYTEAFF. DNA for the CDR3: TGCAGTGCTATCGGGGCGTACACTGAAGCTTTCTTT.

The chain combines TRBV7-3 with TRBJ2-2; D remains unclear. Trimming cost V 5 bases and J 1 base, with 17 bases left between them. CDR1 and CDR2 (germline): SGHTA, FQGTGA. The CDR3 totals 17 residues. The CDR3 sequence is CASSPKRSQENTGELFF. CDR3 in DNA: TGTGCCAGCAGCCCTAAGAGGTCCCAGGAGAACACCGGGGAGCTGTTTTTT.

This clonotype was detected only a few times. The chain couples TRBV12-3 or TRBV12-4 to TRBJ1-1; D gene ambiguous. V was trimmed by 4 bases and J by 1 base, leaving 10 bases between them. The length of the CDR3 is 14 residues. The CDR3 DNA reads as TGTGCCAGCAGTTCTCCGACCAGGAACACTGAAGCTTTCTTT. Translation: CASSSPTRNTEAFF.

Of note for this clonotype: The germline gene is not matched at one end of the junction; a read error may be the cause. The V gene is TRBV13, the J gene TRBJ2-7, with a weak D call TRBD2 (7 bases). CDR3 length equals 15 residues. Germline CDR1 reads PRHDT; CDR2 reads FYEKMQ (reference sequence). The chain's CDR3 is CASSLGGRVDYEQYF. DNA of the CDR3: TGTGCCAGCAGTTTAGGGGGGAGGGTGGACTACGAGCAGTACTTC.

The V call is TRBV5-5, the J call TRBJ2-4; 8 nucleotides match TRBD1. Germline V gene sequence: CDR1 SGHKS, CDR2 YYEKEE (reference sequence). The CDR3 runs to 16 residues. V shed 0 bases and J 6 bases; nucleotides not matched to a gene: 8. This CDR3 is CASSLVQGVPGNIQYF. The CDR3 bases are TGTGCCAGCAGCTTGGTACAGGGGGTACCTGGAAACATTCAGTACTTC.

V and J are TRBV5-1 and TRBJ2-2; TRBD1 matches 7 bases. The CDR3 length is 15 residues. Trimming at V came to 2 bases and at J to 4 bases, leaving 5 bases not matched to a gene. The germline V gene encodes CDR1 SGHRS and CDR2 YFSETQ. As DNA, the CDR3 is TGCGCCAGCAGCTTCCAGGGGGATCCCACCGGGGAGCTGTTTTTT. Amino acids: CASSFQGDPTGELFF.

This clonotype has more than one count but fewer than ten. This chain joins TRBV6-5 and TRBJ1-5; 11 nucleotides match TRBD1. Per germline, CDR1 MNHEY and CDR2 SVGAGI. The CDR3 is 17 residues long. V trimming: 3 bases; J trimming: 7 bases; junction bases outside the gene matches: 11. In DNA form, the CDR3 reads TGTGCCAGCAGTTATATGGAAGGGACAGGGGGTTGGCAGCCCCAGCATTTT. Translation: CASSYMEGTGGWQPQHF.

This rearrangement joins TRBV5-1 to TRBJ1-6, with a possible D match to TRBD1 (6 bases). From germline, CDR1 is SGHRS and CDR2 YFSETQ. The ends were cut back, 3 bases at V and 14 bases at J, with 12 bases in the middle. This CDR3 is 12 amino acids long. CDR3 sequence: CASSYVGGALHF. CDR3 DNA: TGCGCCAGCAGCTATGTCGGGGGCGCCCTCCACTTT.

The CDR3 region is CASEGAGSPLHF. The CDR3 region has the DNA TGTGCCAGTGAGGGGGCCGGCTCACCCCTCCACTTT. The rearrangement links TRBV28 to TRBJ1-6; 7 bases map to TRBD1. Germline V gene lookup returns CDR1 MDHEN and CDR2 SYDVKM. The CDR3 spans 12 residues. V shed 9 bases, J shed 10 bases, and the junction held 6 bases outside the gene matches.

This clonotype has a handful of counts. This chain joins TRBV12-3 or TRBV12-4 and TRBJ1-2; D may be TRBD1 (5 bases). The CDR3 runs to 13 residues. Trimming took off 2 bases at V and 6 bases at J, with 10 bases between the two ends. The CDR3 is CASSLQGFDGYTF. In nucleotides, the CDR3 is TGTGCCAGCAGTTTACAGGGCTTTGATGGCTACACCTTC.

The chain employs TRBV4-2 and TRBJ2-7; unclear D gene. Germline CDR1 is LGHNA and CDR2 is YNFKEQ. Trimming pared 1 base from V and 6 bases from J, leaving 19 bases between. CDR3 length equals 16 residues. CDR3 region: CASSQGRGLVSGEQYF. Here the CDR3 DNA reads TGTGCCAGCAGCCAAGGAAGAGGTCTAGTTTCTGGCGAGCAGTACTTC.

This chain connects TRBV2 to TRBJ2-7; D gene ambiguous. In germline, CDR1 is SNHLY, CDR2 FYNNEI. This CDR3 is 15 amino acids long. V lost 4 bases, J lost 3 bases, and 16 bases lay in between. CDR3 in amino acids: CASSAPFRLNYEQYV. The DNA for the CDR3 is TGTGCCAGCAGTGCCCCGTTTCGACTGAACTACGAGCAGTACGTC.

This clonotype has a handful of counts. The chain carries TRBV27 and TRBJ2-1; D not certain. The CDR3 spans 14 residues. Trimming left V 1 base short and J 10 bases short, with 14 bases between. Germline V lookup: CDR1 MNHEY, CDR2 SMNVEV (reference sequence). CDR3: CASSLLVPKAEQFF. CDR3 sequence (DNA): TGTGCCAGCAGTTTATTGGTCCCCAAGGCCGAGCAGTTCTTC.

This clonotype was seen many times. This chain connects TRBV6-5 to TRBJ2-5; 8 positions match TRBD2. Trimming took 2 bases from V and 7 from J; bases not matched to a gene: 12. Germline values: CDR1 MNHEY, CDR2 SVGAGI. The CDR3 extends over 16 amino acids. The CDR3 sequence: CASSYPTAGTRATQYF. In DNA form, the CDR3 reads TGTGCCAGCAGTTACCCAACGGCCGGGACTAGGGCGACCCAGTACTTC.

Only a few counts were recorded for this clonotype. This sequence joins TRBV5-1 and TRBJ2-5, with D hard to call. V dropped 4 bases and J dropped 7 bases, with 14 bases sitting between them. CDR3 length: 13 residues. Germline CDR1 reads SGHRS; CDR2 reads YFSETQ. The CDR3 reads CASSQSAFLTQYF. CDR3 DNA sequence: TGCGCCAGCAGCCAAAGCGCGTTCTTGACCCAGTACTTC.

This clonotype was counted a few times. The chain recombines TRBV6-4 with TRBJ2-2; TRBD2 matches at 8 bases. This CDR3 region has 15 residues. Germline V lookup: CDR1 MRHNA, CDR2 SNTAGT. Trimming at V came to 0 bases and at J to 4 bases, leaving 1 base not matched to a gene. CDR3 bases: TGTGCCAGCAGTGACTCGGCGGGGGGCACCGGGGAGCTGTTTTTT. This sequence encodes CASSDSAGGTGELFF.

The chain recombines TRBV4-1 with TRBJ2-1, with D maybe TRBD2 (6 bases). Trimming removed 9 bases at V and 2 bases at J, with 17 bases between. In germline, CDR1 is MGHRA, CDR2 YSYEKL. There are 15 residues in the CDR3. CDR3 region: CASRLEGSPYNEQFF. CDR3 coding DNA: TGCGCCAGTAGACTGGAGGGGTCTCCCTACAATGAGCAGTTCTTC.

This clonotype has only a few counts. The rearrangement uses TRBV4-3 and TRBJ2-1; 11 nucleotides agree with TRBD2. Germline CDR1 and CDR2: LGHNA and YSLEER. This CDR3 has 18 residues. The junction had 8 bases not matched to a gene; V was cut back by 1 base and J by 3 bases. The CDR3: CASSQGWASGGFYNEQFF. The CDR3 DNA follows: TGCGCCAGCAGCCAAGGTTGGGCTAGCGGGGGGTTCTACAATGAGCAGTTCTTC.

V is TRBV5-1 and J is TRBJ1-2; perhaps TRBD1 as D (6 bases). This CDR3 has 14 amino acids. V gave up 5 bases and J gave up 7 bases, with 18 bases separating them. Germline CDR1 is SGHRS and CDR2 is YFSETQ. CDR3 coding DNA: TGCGCCAGCAGGCCTCCAGGGGTGTTCCTTGGCTACACCTTC. Protein: CASRPPGVFLGYTF.

The rearrangement uses TRBV7-9 and TRBJ1-1; TRBD1 matches 7 bases. The junction had 12 bases not matched to a gene; V was cut back by 6 bases and J by 5 bases. This CDR3 comprises 15 residues. Germline-derived CDR1 and CDR2 are SEHNR and FQNEAQ (reference sequence). CDR3 region: CASSFTGVGGTEAFF. The CDR3 coding sequence is TGTGCCAGCAGTTTCACAGGGGTAGGGGGAACTGAAGCTTTCTTT.

This clonotype was counted between two and nine times. The rearrangement links TRBV6-1 to TRBJ2-3; 9 bases map to TRBD2. The CDR3 spans 14 residues. Trimming cost V 5 bases and J 7 bases; bases outside gene matches: 7. Germline V lookup: CDR1 MNHNS, CDR2 SASEGT. The DNA for the CDR3 is TGTGCCAGCAGTCCGAGCGGGGGGCGAAATACGCAGTATTTT. This gives the protein CASSPSGGRNTQYF.

This clonotype appeared a few times. This sequence joins TRBV20-1 and TRBJ2-1; TRBD1 is a possible D gene (7 bases). Germline values: CDR1 DFQATT, CDR2 SNEGSKA (reference sequence). V was clipped by 6 bases and J by 2 bases, with 11 bases between them. CDR3 length: 13 residues. The chain's CDR3 is CSAQGGTYNEQFF. In DNA form, the CDR3 reads TGCAGTGCCCAGGGGGGTACCTACAATGAGCAGTTCTTC.

The sample holds a few counts of this clonotype. The chain uses TRBV5-5 and TRBJ1-2; D is ambiguous. This CDR3 is built from 15 residues. From germline, CDR1 is SGHKS and CDR2 YYEKEE (reference sequence). V dropped 0 bases and J dropped 0 bases, with 9 bases sitting between them. In DNA form, the CDR3 reads TGTGCCAGCAGCTTGGTTGGGGATACTAACTATGGCTACACCTTC. This codes for CASSLVGDTNYGYTF. Variable domain in full (rest from reference TRBV5-5 and TRBJ1-2): DAGVTQSPTHLIKTRGQQVTLRCSPISGHKSVSWYQQVLGQGPQFIFQYYEKEERGRGNFPDRFSARQFPNYSSELNVNALLLGDSALYLCASSLVGDTNYGYTFGSGTRLTVV.

This clonotype was seen only a few times. A much larger clone differs from this one at a single base, so this may be a read error. This chain joins TRBV11-2 and TRBJ2-7; 15 bases line up with TRBD2. The J segment lost 3 bases and the V segment lost 5 bases, leaving 17 bases of the junction unmatched. Germline V CDR1 and CDR2: SGHAT, FQNNGV. There are 20 residues in the CDR3. The CDR3 nucleotides are TGTGCCAGCAGCGGACTAGCGGGGGGGCGACCCTCTACCGCCTTCTACGAGCAGTACTTC. It is translated as CASSGLAGGRPSTAFYEQYF.

This clonotype was found a few times. This sequence joins TRBV4-3 and TRBJ1-1, with D unresolved. The CDR3 has 14 residues. V was trimmed by 4 bases and J by 6 bases, leaving 15 bases between them. Germline CDR1 reads LGHNA; CDR2 reads YSLEER. In nucleotides, the CDR3 is TGCGCCAGCAGCCGGCTCAGTGGTGGCGCTGAAGCTTTCTTT. It specifies CASSRLSGGAEAFF.

The chain joins TRBV3-1 to TRBJ1-6; 7 positions match TRBD1. Trimming took 0 bases from V and 10 from J; bases not matched to a gene: 3. Germline CDR1 and CDR2: LGHDT and YNNKEL (reference sequence). The CDR3 runs to 14 residues. The CDR3 spells CASSQEQGRSPLHF. The CDR3 DNA reads as TGTGCCAGCAGCCAAGAACAGGGGCGGTCACCCCTCCACTTT.

V gene TRBV5-6 combines with J gene TRBJ2-2; D is ambiguous. The germline V gene has CDR1 SGHDT and CDR2 YYEEEE. The length of the CDR3 is 14 residues. The ends were cut back, 4 bases at V and 4 bases at J, with 11 bases in the middle. CDR3 sequence: CASSGLGRTGELFF. The DNA for the CDR3 is TGTGCCAGCAGCGGCCTAGGGCGCACCGGGGAGCTGTTTTTT.

This sequence joins TRBV5-1 and TRBJ2-5; D tentatively reads TRBD1 or TRBD2 (5 bases each). CDR3 size: 16 residues. Germline V gives CDR1 SGHRS, CDR2 YFSETQ. Trimming left V 0 bases short and J 2 bases short, with 14 bases between. CDR3 nucleotide sequence: TGCGCCAGCAGCTTGGGGGTAACGGGACGACAAGAGACCCAGTACTTC. Amino acid sequence: CASSLGVTGRQETQYF.